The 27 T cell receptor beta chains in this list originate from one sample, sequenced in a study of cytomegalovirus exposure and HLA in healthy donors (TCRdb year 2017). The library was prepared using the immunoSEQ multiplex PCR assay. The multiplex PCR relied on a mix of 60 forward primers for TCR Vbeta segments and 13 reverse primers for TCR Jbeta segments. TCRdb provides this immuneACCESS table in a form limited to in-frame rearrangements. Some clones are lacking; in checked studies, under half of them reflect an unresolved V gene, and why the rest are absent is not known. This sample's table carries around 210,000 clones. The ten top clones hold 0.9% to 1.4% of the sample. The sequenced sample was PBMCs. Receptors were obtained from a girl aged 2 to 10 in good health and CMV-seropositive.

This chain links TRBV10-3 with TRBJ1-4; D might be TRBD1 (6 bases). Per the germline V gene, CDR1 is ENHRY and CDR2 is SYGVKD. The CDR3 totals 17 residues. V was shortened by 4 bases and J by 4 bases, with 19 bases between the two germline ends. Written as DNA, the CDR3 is TGTGCCATCAGTGCCGCACCCGGGACAACCAGTAATGAAAAACTGTTTTTT. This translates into CAISAAPGTTSNEKLFF.

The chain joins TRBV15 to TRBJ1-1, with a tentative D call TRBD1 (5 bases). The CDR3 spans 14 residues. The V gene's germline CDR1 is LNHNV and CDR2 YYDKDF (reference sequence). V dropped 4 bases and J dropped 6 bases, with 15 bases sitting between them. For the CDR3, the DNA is TGTGCCACCAGCAAGGGAGGGTTAGGGGCTGAAGCTTTCTTT. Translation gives CATSKGGLGAEAFF.

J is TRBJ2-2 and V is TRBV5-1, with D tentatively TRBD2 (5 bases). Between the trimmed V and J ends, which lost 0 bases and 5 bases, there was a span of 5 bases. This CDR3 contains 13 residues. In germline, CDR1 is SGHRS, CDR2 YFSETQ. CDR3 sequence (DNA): TGCGCCAGCAGCTTGGGAGGGACCGGGGAGCTGTTTTTT. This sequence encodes CASSLGGTGELFF.

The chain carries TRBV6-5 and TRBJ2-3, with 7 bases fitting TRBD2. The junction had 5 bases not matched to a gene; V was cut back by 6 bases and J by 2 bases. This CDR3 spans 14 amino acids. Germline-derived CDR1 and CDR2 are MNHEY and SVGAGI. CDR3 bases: TGTGCCAGCAGGCGGGACTACCTCACAGATACGCAGTATTTT. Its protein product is CASRRDYLTDTQYF.

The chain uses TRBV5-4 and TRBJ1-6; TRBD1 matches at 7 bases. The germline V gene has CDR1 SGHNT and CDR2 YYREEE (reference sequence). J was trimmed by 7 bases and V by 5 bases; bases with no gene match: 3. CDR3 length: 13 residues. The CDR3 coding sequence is TGTGCCAGCAGTTGGGACAGAAATTCACCCCTCCACTTT. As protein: CASSWDRNSPLHF.

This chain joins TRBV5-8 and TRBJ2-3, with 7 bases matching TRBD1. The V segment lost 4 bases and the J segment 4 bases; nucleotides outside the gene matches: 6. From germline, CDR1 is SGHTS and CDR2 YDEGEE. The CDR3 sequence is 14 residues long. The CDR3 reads CASSRGQVSDTQYF. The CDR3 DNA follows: TGTGCCAGCAGCCGAGGACAGGTGTCAGATACGCAGTATTTT.

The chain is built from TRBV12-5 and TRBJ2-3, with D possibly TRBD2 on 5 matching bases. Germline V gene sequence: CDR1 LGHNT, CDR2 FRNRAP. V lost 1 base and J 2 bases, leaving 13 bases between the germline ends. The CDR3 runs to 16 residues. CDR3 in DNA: TGTGCTAGTGGTTTGGGTCGAGCGGATACCACAGATACGCAGTATTTT. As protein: CASGLGRADTTDTQYF.

The CDR3 protein is CASSFLVDRSNQPQHF. The CDR3, as DNA: TGTGCCAGCAGTTTTCTGGTTGACAGGAGCAATCAGCCCCAGCATTTT. The chain is built from TRBV28 and TRBJ1-5, with D possibly being TRBD1 (6 bases). Germline CDR1 and CDR2: MDHEN and SYDVKM. The CDR3 is 16 amino acids. Trimming took 3 bases from V and 1 from J, leaving 13 bases between them.

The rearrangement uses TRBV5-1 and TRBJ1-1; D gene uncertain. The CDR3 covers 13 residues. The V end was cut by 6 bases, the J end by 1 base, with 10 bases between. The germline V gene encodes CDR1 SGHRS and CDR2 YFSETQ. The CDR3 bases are TGCGCCAGCAAGGCAGAGGGGAACACTGAAGCTTTCTTT. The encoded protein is CASKAEGNTEAFF.

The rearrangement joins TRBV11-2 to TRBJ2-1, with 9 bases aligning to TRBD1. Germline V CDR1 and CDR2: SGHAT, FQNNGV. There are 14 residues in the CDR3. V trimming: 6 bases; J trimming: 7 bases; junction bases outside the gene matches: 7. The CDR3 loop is CASSSGQGSNEQFF. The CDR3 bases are TGTGCCAGCAGTTCCGGACAGGGGTCTAATGAGCAGTTCTTC. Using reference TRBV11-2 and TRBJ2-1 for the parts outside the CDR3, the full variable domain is EAGVAQSPRYKIIEKRQSVAFWCNPISGHATLYWYQQILGQGPKLLIQFQNNGVVDDSQLPKDRFSAERLKGVDSTLKIQPAKLEDSAVYLCASSSGQGSNEQFFGPGTRLTVL.

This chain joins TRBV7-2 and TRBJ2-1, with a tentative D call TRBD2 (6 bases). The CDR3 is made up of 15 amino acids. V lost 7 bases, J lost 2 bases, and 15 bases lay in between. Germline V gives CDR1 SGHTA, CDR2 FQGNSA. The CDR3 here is CASTGRRAAYNEQFF. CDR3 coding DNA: TGTGCCAGCACGGGACGGAGGGCCGCCTACAATGAGCAGTTCTTC.

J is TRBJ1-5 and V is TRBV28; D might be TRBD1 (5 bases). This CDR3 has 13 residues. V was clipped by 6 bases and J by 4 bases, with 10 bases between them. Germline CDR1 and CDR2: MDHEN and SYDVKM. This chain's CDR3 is CASRSDRNQPQHF. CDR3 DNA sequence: TGTGCCAGCAGGTCTGACAGAAATCAGCCCCAGCATTTT.

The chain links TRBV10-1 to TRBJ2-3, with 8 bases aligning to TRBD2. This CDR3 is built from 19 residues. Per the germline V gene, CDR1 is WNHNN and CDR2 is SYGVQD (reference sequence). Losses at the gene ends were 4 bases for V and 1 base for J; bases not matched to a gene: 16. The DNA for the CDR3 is TGCGCCAGCAGTGGGCTTAGAGGGGCGGGAGGCAACGGCACAGATACGCAGTATTTT. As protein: CASSGLRGAGGNGTDTQYF.

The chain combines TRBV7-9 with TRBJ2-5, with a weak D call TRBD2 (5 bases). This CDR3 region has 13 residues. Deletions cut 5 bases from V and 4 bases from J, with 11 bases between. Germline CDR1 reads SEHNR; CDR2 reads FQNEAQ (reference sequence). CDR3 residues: CASSPGRGETQYF. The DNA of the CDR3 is TGTGCCAGCAGCCCCGGCCGGGGAGAGACCCAGTACTTC.

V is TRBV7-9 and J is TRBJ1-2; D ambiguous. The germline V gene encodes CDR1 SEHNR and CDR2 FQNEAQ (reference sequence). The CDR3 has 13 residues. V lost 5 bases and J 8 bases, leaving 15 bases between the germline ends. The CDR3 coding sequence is TGTGCCAGCAGCGCAACAATGCCGTCGGGCTACACCTTC. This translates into CASSATMPSGYTF.

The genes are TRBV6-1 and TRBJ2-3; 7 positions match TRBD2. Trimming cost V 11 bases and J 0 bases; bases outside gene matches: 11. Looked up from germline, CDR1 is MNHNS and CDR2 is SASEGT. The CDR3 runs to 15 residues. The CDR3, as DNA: TGTGCCGCGGGGGATGGGGGGGTTAGCACAGATACGCAGTATTTT. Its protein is CAAGDGGVSTDTQYF.

CDR3 coding DNA: TGTGCCAGCAGCGGGAGAGGGAGCACTGAAGCTTTCTTT. Encoded protein: CASSGRGSTEAFF. V gene TRBV9 combines with J gene TRBJ1-1, with D unresolved. Germline CDR1 is SGDLS and CDR2 is YYNGEE. Trimming removed 3 bases at V and 4 bases at J, with 10 bases between. This CDR3 spans 13 amino acids.

CDR3 DNA: TGTGCCAGCAGCACAGGACAGTACTCTGGAAACACCATATATTTT. It codes for CASSTGQYSGNTIYF. The chain carries TRBV5-4 and TRBJ1-3; a possible D gene is TRBD1 (6 bases). The CDR3 loop spans 15 amino acids. CDR1 and CDR2 (germline): SGHNT, YYREEE (reference sequence). Trimming left V 4 bases short and J 0 bases short, with 11 bases between.

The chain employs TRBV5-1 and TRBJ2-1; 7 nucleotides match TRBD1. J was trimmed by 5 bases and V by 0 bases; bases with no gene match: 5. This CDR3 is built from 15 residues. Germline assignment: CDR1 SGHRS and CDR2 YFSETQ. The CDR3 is CASSLEQGSHNEQFF. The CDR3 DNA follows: TGCGCCAGCAGCTTGGAACAGGGGTCCCACAATGAGCAGTTCTTC.

CDR3 loop: CASSVLGQSSYNEQFF. CDR3 nucleotide sequence: TGTGCCAGCAGTGTGCTGGGACAGAGCTCCTACAATGAGCAGTTCTTC. The J gene is TRBJ2-1, the V gene TRBV6-1, with 7 positions matching TRBD1. CDR3 length: 16 residues. J was trimmed by 0 bases and V by 4 bases; bases with no gene match: 6. The V gene's germline CDR1 is MNHNS and CDR2 SASEGT.

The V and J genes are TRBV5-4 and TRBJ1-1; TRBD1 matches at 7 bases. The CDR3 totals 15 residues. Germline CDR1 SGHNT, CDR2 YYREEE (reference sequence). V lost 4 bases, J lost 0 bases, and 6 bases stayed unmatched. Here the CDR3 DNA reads TGTGCCAGCAGCCAAGTCGGGACAGTGAACACTGAAGCTTTCTTT. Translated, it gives CASSQVGTVNTEAFF. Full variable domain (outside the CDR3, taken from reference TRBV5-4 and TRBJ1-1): ETGVTQSPTHLIKTRGQQVTLRCSSQSGHNTVSWYQQALGQGPQFIFQYYREEENGRGNFPPRFSGLQFPNYSSELNVNALELDDSALYLCASSQVGTVNTEAFFGQGTRLTVV.

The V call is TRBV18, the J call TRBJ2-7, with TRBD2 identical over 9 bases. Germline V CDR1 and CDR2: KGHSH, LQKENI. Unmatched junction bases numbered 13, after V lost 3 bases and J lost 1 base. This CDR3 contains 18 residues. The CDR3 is CASSPGFLAGTGSYEQYF. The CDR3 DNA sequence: TGTGCCAGCTCACCCGGTTTCCTAGCGGGGACTGGTTCCTACGAGCAGTACTTC.

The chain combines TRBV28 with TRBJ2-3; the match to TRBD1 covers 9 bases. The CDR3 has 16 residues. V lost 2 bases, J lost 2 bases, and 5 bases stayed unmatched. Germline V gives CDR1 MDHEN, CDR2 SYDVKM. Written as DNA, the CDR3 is TGTGCCAGCAGTTTAAGGGGACAGGGTTTCACAGATACGCAGTATTTT. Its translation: CASSLRGQGFTDTQYF.

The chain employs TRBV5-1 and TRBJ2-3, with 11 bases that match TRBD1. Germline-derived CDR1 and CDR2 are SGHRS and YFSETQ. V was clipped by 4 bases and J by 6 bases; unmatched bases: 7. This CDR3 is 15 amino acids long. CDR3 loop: CASSNRDRGTDTQYF. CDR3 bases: TGCGCCAGCAGCAACAGGGACAGGGGGACGGATACGCAGTATTTT.

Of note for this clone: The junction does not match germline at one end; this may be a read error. For the CDR3, the DNA is TGTGCCAGTGGGACAGCTGGGTACACTGAGCAGTTCTTC. Protein product: CASGTAGYTEQFF. The chain links TRBV19 to TRBJ2-1; 7 bases are shared with TRBD1. This CDR3 is built from 13 residues. Germline V gene sequence: CDR1 LNHDA, CDR2 SQIVND (reference sequence). Full variable domain (rest looked up from reference TRBV19 and TRBJ2-1): DGGITQSPKYLFRKEGQNVTLSCEQNLNHDAMYWYRQDPGQGLRLIYYSQIVNDFQKGDIAEGYSVSREKKESFPLTVTSAQKNPTAFYLCASGTAGYTEQFFGPGTRLTVL.

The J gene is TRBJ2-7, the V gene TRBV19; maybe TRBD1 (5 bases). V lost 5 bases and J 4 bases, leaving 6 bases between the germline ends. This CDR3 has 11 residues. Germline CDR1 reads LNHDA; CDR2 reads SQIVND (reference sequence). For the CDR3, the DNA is TGTGCCAGTAGTGACAGATACGAGCAGTACTTC. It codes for CASSDRYEQYF.

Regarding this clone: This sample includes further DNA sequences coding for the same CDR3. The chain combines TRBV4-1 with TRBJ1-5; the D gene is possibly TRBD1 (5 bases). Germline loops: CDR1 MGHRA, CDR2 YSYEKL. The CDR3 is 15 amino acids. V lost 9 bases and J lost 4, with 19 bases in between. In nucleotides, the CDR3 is TGCGCCAGTTCTTACCGGGACGGGGGAAATCAGCCCCAGCATTTT. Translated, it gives CASSYRDGGNQPQHF.